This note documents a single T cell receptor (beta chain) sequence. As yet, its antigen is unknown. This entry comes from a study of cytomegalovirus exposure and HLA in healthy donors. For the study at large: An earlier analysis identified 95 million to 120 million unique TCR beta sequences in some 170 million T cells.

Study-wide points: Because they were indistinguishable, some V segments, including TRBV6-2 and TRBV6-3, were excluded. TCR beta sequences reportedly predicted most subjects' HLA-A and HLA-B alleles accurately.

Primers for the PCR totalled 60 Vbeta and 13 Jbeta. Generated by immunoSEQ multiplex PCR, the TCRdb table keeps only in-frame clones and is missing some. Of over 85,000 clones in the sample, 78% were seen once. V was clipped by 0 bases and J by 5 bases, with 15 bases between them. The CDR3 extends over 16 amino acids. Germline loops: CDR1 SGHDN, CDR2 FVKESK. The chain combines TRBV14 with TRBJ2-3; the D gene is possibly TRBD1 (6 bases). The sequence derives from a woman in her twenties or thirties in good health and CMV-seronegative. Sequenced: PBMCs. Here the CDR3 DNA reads TGTGCCAGCAGCCAAGAGGGGGCTATCGTGCGAGATACGCAGTATTTT. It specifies CASSQEGAIVRDTQYF.